This T cell receptor beta chain was found in a study of T cells in Graves' hyperthyroidism and ophthalmopathy. General study points: From stable hyperthyroidism, ophthalmopathy was separated by a 13 V-J model. Ophthalmopathy, which appeared later, was predicted by the model a median approximately six months before onset.

The CDR3 regions of TCR beta were amplified from RNA transcripts. The HTBI primer set served for first-round RT-PCR of the TCR CDR3. A single record per CDR3 protein comes from TCRdb applying MiXCR to the multiplex PCR reads. The sample includes some 150,000 distinct CDR3 sequences, around 20% of them seen just once. Points on this clonotype: Its matching antigen is unknown.

Before ophthalmopathy appeared, progressors gave blood at initial hyperthyroidism diagnosis. The sequenced sample consisted of blood. The TCR was taken from a woman in her forties or fifties with Graves' hyperthyroidism that later progressed to Graves' ophthalmopathy.

In DNA form, the CDR3 reads TGCGCCAGCAGCTTGGGACGCATACGAATGAACACTGAAGCTTTCTTT. Translating gives CASSLGRIRMNTEAFF. V gene TRBV5-1 combines with J gene TRBJ1-1; no clear D. This CDR3 comprises 16 residues. The V end lost 0 bases, the J end lost 0 bases, and 12 bases lay between the germline ends. CDR1 and CDR2 (germline): SGHRS, YFSETQ.